The subject of this entry is one TCR beta chain. This sample was taken from a study of blood T cell repertoires in COVID-19. Study information: Acute-phase and convalescent COVID-19 samples originated in the United States, Italy and Spain. In each case, the material was cDNA or gDNA derived from T cells, B-cell-depleted T cells, or PBMCs.

As originally analysed: Reference gene primer amplification in the assay estimated nucleated cell counts. Assay: immunoSEQ multiplex PCR; the TCRdb copy retains only in-frame clones and omits some. The DNA gave D and trimming, while V, J and clone size come from that table. The sample has 30,000 to 35,000 clones, around 80% seen once. J lost 0 bases, V lost 4 bases, and 10 bases had no gene match. The CDR3 is 16 amino acids. Germline-derived CDR1 and CDR2 are SGHDT and YYEEEE. The chain recombines TRBV5-6 with TRBJ2-7, with 7 positions matching TRBD1. The clonotype comes from a man aged 80 or over with active or convalescent COVID-19. The source material was peripheral blood. The CDR3 loop is CASSPTDRTSSYEQYF. The CDR3 bases are TGTGCCAGCAGCCCCACGGACAGGACCAGCTCCTACGAGCAGTACTTC.